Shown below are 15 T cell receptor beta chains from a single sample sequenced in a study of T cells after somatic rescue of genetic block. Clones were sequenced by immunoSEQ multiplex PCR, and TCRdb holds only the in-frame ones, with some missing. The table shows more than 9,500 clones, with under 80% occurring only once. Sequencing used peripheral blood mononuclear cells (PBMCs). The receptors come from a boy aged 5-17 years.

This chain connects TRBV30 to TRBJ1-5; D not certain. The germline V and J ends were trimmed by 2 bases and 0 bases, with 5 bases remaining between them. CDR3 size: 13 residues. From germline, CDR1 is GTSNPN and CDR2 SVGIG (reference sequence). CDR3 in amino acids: CAWSRYSNQPQHF. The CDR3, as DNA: TGTGCCTGGAGTCGCTATAGCAATCAGCCCCAGCATTTT.

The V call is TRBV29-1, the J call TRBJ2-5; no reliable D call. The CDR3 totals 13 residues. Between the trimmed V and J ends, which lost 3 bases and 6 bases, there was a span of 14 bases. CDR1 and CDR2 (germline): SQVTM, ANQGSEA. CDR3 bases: TGCAGCGTTGATAACTACGGAAGGAAGACCCAGTACTTC. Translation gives CSVDNYGRKTQYF.

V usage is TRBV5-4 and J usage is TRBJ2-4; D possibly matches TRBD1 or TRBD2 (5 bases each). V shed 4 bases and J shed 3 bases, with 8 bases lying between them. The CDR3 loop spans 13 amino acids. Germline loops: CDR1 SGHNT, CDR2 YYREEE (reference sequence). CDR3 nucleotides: TGTGCCAGCAGCACTGGGGGCAAAAACATTCAGTACTTC. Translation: CASSTGGKNIQYF.

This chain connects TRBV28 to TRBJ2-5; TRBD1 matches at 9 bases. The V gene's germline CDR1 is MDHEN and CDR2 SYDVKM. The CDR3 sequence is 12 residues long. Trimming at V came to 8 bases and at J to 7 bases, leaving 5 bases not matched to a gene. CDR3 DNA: TGTGCCAGCGGGACAGGGCCAACGACCCAGTACTTC. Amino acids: CASGTGPTTQYF.

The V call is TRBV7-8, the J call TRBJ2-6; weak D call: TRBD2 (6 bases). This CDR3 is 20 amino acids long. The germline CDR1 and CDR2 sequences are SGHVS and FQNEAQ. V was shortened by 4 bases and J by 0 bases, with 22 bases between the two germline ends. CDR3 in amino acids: CASSYPPGGVSGSGANVLTF. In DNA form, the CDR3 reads TGTGCCAGCAGCTACCCCCCCGGAGGGGTCTCGGGCTCTGGGGCCAACGTCCTGACTTTC.

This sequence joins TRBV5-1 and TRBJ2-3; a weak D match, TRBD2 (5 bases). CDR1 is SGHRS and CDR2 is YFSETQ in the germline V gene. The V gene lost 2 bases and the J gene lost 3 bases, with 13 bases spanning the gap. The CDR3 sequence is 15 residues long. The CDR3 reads CASSLGLIATDTQYF. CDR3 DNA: TGCGCCAGCAGCTTAGGACTTATAGCTACAGATACGCAGTATTTT.

CDR3 DNA sequence: TGTGCCAGCGTGGAGGGGTTTAATTCACCCCTCCACTTT. The encoded protein is CASVEGFNSPLHF. The chain combines TRBV18 with TRBJ1-6, with a weak D call TRBD1 (5 bases). This CDR3 comprises 13 residues. Germline CDR1 and CDR2: KGHSH and LQKENI. Trimming stripped 8 bases from V and 6 bases from J, with 11 bases between.

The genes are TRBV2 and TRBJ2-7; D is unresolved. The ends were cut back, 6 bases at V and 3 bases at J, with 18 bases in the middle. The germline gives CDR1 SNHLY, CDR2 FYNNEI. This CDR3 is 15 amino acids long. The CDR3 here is CASREADNRYYEQYF. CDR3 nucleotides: TGTGCCAGCAGAGAGGCTGACAACAGATACTACGAGCAGTACTTC.

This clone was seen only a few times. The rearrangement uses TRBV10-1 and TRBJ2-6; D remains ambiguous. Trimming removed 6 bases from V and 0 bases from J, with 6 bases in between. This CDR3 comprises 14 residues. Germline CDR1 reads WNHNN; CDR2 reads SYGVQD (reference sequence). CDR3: CASSLCSGANVLTF. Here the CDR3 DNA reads TGCGCCAGCAGCCTTTGCTCTGGGGCCAACGTCCTGACTTTC.

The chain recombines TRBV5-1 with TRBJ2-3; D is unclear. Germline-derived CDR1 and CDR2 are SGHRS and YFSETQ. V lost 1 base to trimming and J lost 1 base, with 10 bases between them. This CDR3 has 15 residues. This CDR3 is CASSLNTPGTDTQYF. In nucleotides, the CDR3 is TGCGCCAGCAGCTTGAACACCCCAGGCACAGATACGCAGTATTTT.

CDR3 sequence reads: CASSRPGQTNEKLFF. As DNA, the CDR3 is TGTGCCAGCAGCCGTCCGGGACAGACTAATGAAAAACTGTTTTTT. V is TRBV7-9 and J is TRBJ1-4, with 7 bases matching TRBD1. Germline CDR1 SEHNR, CDR2 FQNEAQ (reference sequence). CDR3 length: 15 residues. Germline trimming cut 5 bases from V and 2 bases from J; bases unmatched to any gene: 5.

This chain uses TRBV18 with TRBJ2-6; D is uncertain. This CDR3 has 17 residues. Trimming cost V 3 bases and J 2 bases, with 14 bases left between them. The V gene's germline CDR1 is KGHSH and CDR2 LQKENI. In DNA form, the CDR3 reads TGTGCCAGCTCACCCCCGGAACATAGGGCTGGGGCCAACGTCCTGACTTTC. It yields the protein CASSPPEHRAGANVLTF.

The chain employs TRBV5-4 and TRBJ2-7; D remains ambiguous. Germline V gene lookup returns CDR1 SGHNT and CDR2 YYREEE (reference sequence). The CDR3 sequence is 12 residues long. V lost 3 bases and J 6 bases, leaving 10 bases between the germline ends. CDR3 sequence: CASSSGWSEQYF. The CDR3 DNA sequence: TGTGCCAGCAGCTCCGGTTGGTCCGAGCAGTACTTC.

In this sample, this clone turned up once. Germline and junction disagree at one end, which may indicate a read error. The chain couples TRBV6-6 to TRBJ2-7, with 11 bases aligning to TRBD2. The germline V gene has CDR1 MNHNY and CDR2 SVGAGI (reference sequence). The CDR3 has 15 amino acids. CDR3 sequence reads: CASSFGLAGVYEQCF. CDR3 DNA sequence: TGTGCCAGCAGTTTCGGACTAGCGGGCGTCTACGAGCAGTGCTTC.

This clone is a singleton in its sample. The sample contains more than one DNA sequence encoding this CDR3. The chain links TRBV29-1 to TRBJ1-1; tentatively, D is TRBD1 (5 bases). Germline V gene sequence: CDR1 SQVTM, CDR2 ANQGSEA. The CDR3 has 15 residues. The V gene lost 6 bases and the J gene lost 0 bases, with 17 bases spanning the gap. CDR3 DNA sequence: TGCAGCGTCTCGAAAGGGGCAGGACTGAACACTGAAGCTTTCTTT. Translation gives CSVSKGAGLNTEAFF.